These 29 T cell receptor beta chains were all obtained from the same sample, sequenced in a study of shared clonotypes between healthy human individuals. The protocol was immunoSEQ multiplex PCR, while the TCRdb copy is restricted to in-frame clones and leaves out a portion. The table lists about 480,000 clones, approximately 85% of them singletons. The sequencing sample was made of PBMCs. The receptors derive from a woman aged 40 to 49 in good health. Some clones in this sample may be carry-over from other donors' samples.

This rearrangement joins TRBV19 to TRBJ2-7; 7 bases map to TRBD1. CDR3 length: 14 residues. Germline V CDR1 and CDR2: LNHDA, SQIVND (reference sequence). Unmatched junction bases numbered 3, after V lost 4 bases and J lost 0 bases. CDR3 DNA: TGTGCCAGTAGTAGGGCAGGGGGCTCCTACGAGCAGTACTTC. It translates to CASSRAGGSYEQYF.

The CDR3, as DNA: TGTGCCAGCAGTTTATCTGGGGGACTAGCGAACACCGGGGAGCTGTTTTTT. Translation: CASSLSGGLANTGELFF. The gene calls are TRBV27 and TRBJ2-2, with TRBD2 identical over 8 bases. The J segment lost 0 bases and the V segment lost 0 bases, leaving 3 bases of the junction unmatched. Germline lookup yields CDR1 MNHEY and CDR2 SMNVEV (reference sequence). The CDR3 extends over 17 amino acids.

The rearrangement joins TRBV21-1 to TRBJ1-1; the tabulated D call, TRBD1, remains unverified against the DNA. TRBV21-1 is marked as a pseudogene. The CDR3 sequence is 11 residues long. As DNA, the CDR3 is TGTGCCAGCTGGACAGGGACTGAAGCTTTCTTT. Translated: CASWTGTEAFF.

J is TRBJ1-4 and V is TRBV6-1, with a tentative D call TRBD1 (6 bases). This CDR3 spans 15 amino acids. Germline V gene data show CDR1 as MNHNS and CDR2 as SASEGT. Trimming shortened V by 7 bases and J by 4 bases, and 16 bases separated the two germline ends. DNA for the CDR3: TGTGCCAGCAAGAATGGTAGACAGGATAATGAAAAACTGTTTTTT. Residues: CASKNGRQDNEKLFF.

The rearrangement uses TRBV2 and TRBJ2-1, with 7 nucleotides matching TRBD2. Germline-derived CDR1 and CDR2 are SNHLY and FYNNEI. This CDR3 is 17 amino acids long. J gave up 6 bases and V 2 bases, and 13 bases lay outside the gene matches. The CDR3 spells CASSEFETSFPGNEQFF. The CDR3 DNA reads as TGTGCCAGCAGTGAATTCGAGACTAGCTTCCCGGGCAATGAGCAGTTCTTC.

The rearrangement uses TRBV30 and TRBJ1-3; the D is unclear. Trimming cost V 1 base and J 0 bases, with 10 bases left between them. This CDR3 contains 15 residues. The V gene's germline CDR1 is GTSNPN and CDR2 SVGIG (reference sequence). Written as DNA, the CDR3 is TGTGCCTGGAGTGAATGGTCGTACTCTGGAAACACCATATATTTT. This gives the protein CAWSEWSYSGNTIYF.

The V call is TRBV7-3, the J call TRBJ2-3, with 12 positions matching TRBD2. The CDR3 extends over 16 amino acids. CDR1 and CDR2 (germline): SGHTA, FQGTGA. Trimming cost V 5 bases and J 3 bases; bases outside gene matches: 6. CDR3 sequence (DNA): TGTGCCAGCAGCCCGAGGACTAGCGGGGCTACAGATACGCAGTATTTT. It is translated as CASSPRTSGATDTQYF.

The rearrangement links TRBV7-8 to TRBJ2-1; 8 nucleotides align to TRBD2. This CDR3 spans 16 amino acids. The junction had 11 bases not matched to a gene; V was cut back by 7 bases and J by 3 bases. Germline V gene lookup returns CDR1 SGHVS and CDR2 FQNEAQ. The CDR3 sequence is CASTLAAGGFYNEQFF. The CDR3 nucleotides are TGTGCCAGCACCCTAGCCGCGGGAGGCTTCTACAATGAGCAGTTCTTC.

The chain uses TRBV20-1 and TRBJ1-2; unclear D gene. The germline V and J ends were trimmed by 5 bases and 2 bases, with 3 bases remaining between them. This CDR3 region has 10 residues. Germline-derived CDR1 and CDR2 are DFQATT and SNEGSKA (reference sequence). The CDR3, as DNA: TGCAGTGCTCCAAACTATGGCTACACCTTC. This encodes CSAPNYGYTF.

The chain links TRBV6-4 to TRBJ2-7; 9 nucleotides align to TRBD2. V shed 7 bases and J 4 bases; nucleotides not matched to a gene: 17. Germline V CDR1 and CDR2: MRHNA, SNTAGT. The CDR3 loop spans 17 amino acids. CDR3 DNA sequence: TGTGCCAGCACTCAAAGGTCGTCGGCGGGAGGGCTATACGAGCAGTACTTC. Protein: CASTQRSSAGGLYEQYF.

The chain carries TRBV7-9 and TRBJ2-2; D gene ambiguous. The CDR3 extends over 14 amino acids. V was cut by 1 base and J by 5 bases, with 8 bases left in between. Germline V gene data show CDR1 as SEHNR and CDR2 as FQNEAQ (reference sequence). This CDR3 reads CASSLVVGTGELFF. CDR3 DNA: TGTGCCAGCAGCTTAGTCGTGGGGACCGGGGAGCTGTTTTTT.

This chain links TRBV27 with TRBJ2-7; a possible D gene is TRBD1 (6 bases). The germline gives CDR1 MNHEY, CDR2 SMNVEV (reference sequence). CDR3 size: 13 residues. Trimming left V 9 bases short and J 4 bases short, with 16 bases between. The CDR3 loop reads CARVSPGHYEQYF. The DNA of the CDR3 is TGTGCCAGGGTTTCCCCGGGACATTACGAGCAGTACTTC.

The chain combines TRBV27 with TRBJ2-3; D is tentatively TRBD1 or TRBD2 (5 bases each). Trimming removed 5 bases at V and 4 bases at J, with 10 bases between. The CDR3 is 13 residues long. Germline V lookup: CDR1 MNHEY, CDR2 SMNVEV (reference sequence). Here the CDR3 reads CASSLGTSDTQYF. As DNA, the CDR3 is TGTGCCAGCAGTCTAGGGACCTCAGATACGCAGTATTTT.

This clone appeared a few times. CDR3 protein: CASSLLSAGFEQYF. The CDR3 region has the DNA TGTGCCAGCAGCCTACTGTCGGCCGGGTTCGAGCAGTACTTC. V gene TRBV6-6 combines with J gene TRBJ2-7; D is uncertain. V shed 6 bases and J shed 6 bases, with 18 bases lying between them. Germline V lookup: CDR1 MNHNY, CDR2 SVGAGI (reference sequence). The CDR3 extends over 14 amino acids.

This rearrangement joins TRBV28 to TRBJ1-4; TRBD1 matches 9 bases. The germline V gene encodes CDR1 MDHEN and CDR2 SYDVKM. V dropped 3 bases and J dropped 8; count of bases not matched to a gene: 4. This CDR3 comprises 14 residues. This CDR3 is CASSFRTGVEKLFF. Written as DNA, the CDR3 is TGTGCCAGCAGTTTTCGGACAGGGGTGGAAAAACTGTTTTTT.

The J gene is TRBJ1-2, the V gene TRBV21-1. TRBV21-1 counts as a pseudogene. This CDR3 region has 12 residues. The CDR3: CASSKTDYGYTF. The CDR3 coding sequence is TGTGCCAGCAGCAAGACGGACTATGGCTACACCTTC.

J is TRBJ2-7 and V is TRBV30; D gene uncertain. Trimming pared 6 bases from V and 0 bases from J, leaving 18 bases between. This CDR3 contains 15 residues. Germline values: CDR1 GTSNPN, CDR2 SVGIG (reference sequence). The DNA of the CDR3 is TGTGCCTGCCATACCCTAGGCCACAACTCCTACGAGCAGTACTTC. Protein: CACHTLGHNSYEQYF.

This clone occurred many times. The V gene is TRBV6-1, the J gene TRBJ1-2; 11 nucleotides line up with TRBD1. The CDR3 loop spans 12 amino acids. V dropped 8 bases and J dropped 4; count of bases not matched to a gene: 0. Germline loops: CDR1 MNHNS, CDR2 SASEGT. DNA of the CDR3: TGTGCCAGCGGGACAGGGGGCTATGGCTACACCTTC. This sequence encodes CASGTGGYGYTF.

CDR3 region: CASSLWQGAPNTEAFF. CDR3 sequence (DNA): TGTGCCAGCAGTTTGTGGCAGGGGGCTCCAAACACTGAAGCTTTCTTT. V gene TRBV28 combines with J gene TRBJ1-1; 8 bases line up with TRBD1. The CDR3 is 16 residues long. Germline values: CDR1 MDHEN, CDR2 SYDVKM. V trimming: 3 bases; J trimming: 2 bases; junction bases outside the gene matches: 8. The full variable domain, with the rest looked up from reference TRBV28 and TRBJ1-1, is DVKVTQSSRYLVKRTGEKVFLECVQDMDHENMFWYRQDPGLGLRLIYFSYDVKMKEKGDIPEGYSVSREKKERFSLILESASTNQTSMYLCASSLWQGAPNTEAFFGQGTRLTVV.

This clone occurred once. The chain links TRBV11-2 to TRBJ2-5; the match to TRBD1 covers 8 bases. The germline gives CDR1 SGHAT, CDR2 FQNNGV. This CDR3 spans 15 amino acids. V was clipped by 5 bases and J by 1 base; unmatched bases: 6. In DNA, the CDR3 is TGTGCCAGCAGCATCTCAACAGGGGGCCAAGAGACCCAGTACTTC. It codes for CASSISTGGQETQYF.

The chain links TRBV2 to TRBJ2-2; D is possibly TRBD1 (6 bases). The germline V gene has CDR1 SNHLY and CDR2 FYNNEI. V lost 6 bases and J lost 1, with 12 bases in between. The CDR3 contains 15 residues. CDR3: CASSPRGGNTGELFF. The CDR3 coding sequence is TGTGCCAGCAGCCCCCGAGGGGGGAACACCGGGGAGCTGTTTTTT. Using reference TRBV2 and TRBJ2-2 for the parts outside the CDR3, the full variable domain is EPEVTQTPSHQVTQMGQEVILRCVPISNHLYFYWYRQILGQKVEFLVSFYNNEISEKSEIFDDQFSVERPDGSNFTLKIRSTKLEDSAMYFCASSPRGGNTGELFFGEGSRLTVL.

V usage is TRBV27 and J usage is TRBJ1-2, with 7 bases matching TRBD1. Trimming at V came to 0 bases and at J to 5 bases, leaving 9 bases not matched to a gene. The CDR3 consists of 16 residues. Germline V gene lookup returns CDR1 MNHEY and CDR2 SMNVEV (reference sequence). The CDR3 loop is CASSLSLEGAEYGYTF. DNA of the CDR3: TGTGCCAGCAGTTTATCGCTAGAGGGGGCTGAATATGGCTACACCTTC.

The J gene is TRBJ2-1, the V gene TRBV20-1; D might be TRBD1 or TRBD2, each matching 5 bases. From germline, CDR1 is DFQATT and CDR2 SNEGSKA (reference sequence). This CDR3 spans 11 amino acids. V was pared by 5 bases and J by 7 bases, with 9 bases between. The CDR3 nucleotides read TGCAGTGCTGGGACGCGGAATGAGCAGTTCTTC. It specifies CSAGTRNEQFF.

The chain is built from TRBV7-2 and TRBJ1-2, with 11 positions matching TRBD1. CDR3 size: 17 residues. Germline CDR1 is SGHTA and CDR2 is FQGNSA. Losses at the gene ends were 5 bases for V and 4 bases for J; bases not matched to a gene: 12. CDR3 sequence reads: CASSPTGGQGATYGYTF. CDR3 DNA sequence: TGTGCCAGCAGCCCAACGGGCGGACAGGGGGCGACCTATGGCTACACCTTC.

This chain joins TRBV9 and TRBJ2-3; TRBD2 matches at 10 bases. Unmatched junction bases numbered 10, after V lost 3 bases and J lost 0 bases. The CDR3 sequence is 18 residues long. The V gene's germline CDR1 is SGDLS and CDR2 YYNGEE. In DNA form, the CDR3 reads TGTGCCAGCAGCGGGACTAGCGGAACTACCCCTAGCACAGATACGCAGTATTTT. Translated, it gives CASSGTSGTTPSTDTQYF.

V usage is TRBV28 and J usage is TRBJ2-2, with D possibly TRBD1 on 6 matching bases. Germline assignment: CDR1 MDHEN and CDR2 SYDVKM. Trimming pared 2 bases from V and 4 bases from J, leaving 11 bases between. There are 15 residues in the CDR3. This chain's CDR3 is CASSLRTVGTGELFF. The CDR3 DNA reads as TGTGCCAGCAGTTTAAGGACAGTCGGCACCGGGGAGCTGTTTTTT. Complete variable domain (other parts from reference TRBV28 and TRBJ2-2): DVKVTQSSRYLVKRTGEKVFLECVQDMDHENMFWYRQDPGLGLRLIYFSYDVKMKEKGDIPEGYSVSREKKERFSLILESASTNQTSMYLCASSLRTVGTGELFFGEGSRLTVL.

This clone was seen once. The rearrangement uses TRBV10-3 and TRBJ1-4; 7 nucleotides agree with TRBD1. The V gene's germline CDR1 is ENHRY and CDR2 SYGVKD. Germline trimming cut 5 bases from V and 4 bases from J; bases unmatched to any gene: 10. There are 16 residues in the CDR3. The CDR3 reads CAISRTEGDSNEKLFF. DNA for the CDR3: TGTGCCATCAGTCGGACCGAGGGGGACAGTAATGAAAAACTGTTTTTT.

The rearrangement joins TRBV5-1 to TRBJ2-3, with 14 bases aligning to TRBD2. V trimming: 4 bases; J trimming: 5 bases; junction bases outside the gene matches: 3. The germline CDR1 and CDR2 sequences are SGHRS and YFSETQ. The CDR3 runs 15 residues. In nucleotides, the CDR3 is TGCGCCAGCAGCGTAGGGACTAGCGGGAGAGATACGCAGTATTTT. Protein: CASSVGTSGRDTQYF. Looking up the rest from reference TRBV5-1 and TRBJ2-3 gives the full variable domain: KAGVTQTPRYLIKTRGQQVTLSCSPISGHRSVSWYQQTPGQGLQFLFEYFSETQRNKGNFPGRFSGRQFSNSRSEMNVSTLELGDSALYLCASSVGTSGRDTQYFGPGTRLTVL.

This clone was seen only once. This sequence joins TRBV19 and TRBJ1-5; D is unresolved. Looked up from germline, CDR1 is LNHDA and CDR2 is SQIVND (reference sequence). V lost 2 bases and J lost 6, with 5 bases in between. The CDR3 covers 12 residues. The CDR3 region is CASSIIGQPQHF. DNA of the CDR3: TGTGCCAGTAGTATAATTGGTCAGCCCCAGCATTTT.